Below are 30 T cell receptor beta chains sequenced from a single sample in a study of T cell repertoires in cytomegalovirus infection. Via MiXCR, TCRdb re-called the reads, giving one row per CDR3 protein. The data hold around 430,000 distinct CDR3 sequences, with about 42% observed a single time. Their antigens remain unidentified. Sequenced here: cultured PBMCs, sampled from culture after CMV antigen stimulation. These receptors came from a human donor in good health (CMV status not recorded). Some clones in this sample may be carry-over from other donors' samples.

CDR3 residues: CASSKYRMGESQETQYF. CDR3 DNA sequence: TGTGCCAGTAGTAAATACCGCATGGGGGAGTCGCAAGAGACCCAGTACTTC. This chain links TRBV19 with TRBJ2-5, with D perhaps TRBD1 or TRBD2 (5 bases each). Germline V gives CDR1 LNHDA, CDR2 SQIVND (reference sequence). CDR3 length: 17 residues. V lost 4 bases and J lost 2, with 20 bases in between.

V gene TRBV5-1 combines with J gene TRBJ2-5; possibly TRBD2 for D (6 bases). The V gene lost 4 bases and the J gene lost 3 bases, with 16 bases spanning the gap. In germline, CDR1 is SGHRS, CDR2 YFSETQ. The CDR3 has 15 amino acids. The CDR3 DNA is TGCGCCAGCAGCGACCCGGGAGAAACGGAAGAGACCCAGTACTTC. Protein: CASSDPGETEETQYF.

This chain links TRBV12-3 or TRBV12-4 with TRBJ2-7; D perhaps matches TRBD1 (6 bases). V dropped 5 bases and J dropped 4 bases, with 15 bases sitting between them. This CDR3 has 14 residues. The CDR3 DNA is TGTGCCAGCAGTCCCCCCAGGACAGTATACGAGCAGTACTTC. Protein: CASSPPRTVYEQYF.

The CDR3 protein is CASSPYRASSTNEKLFF. In nucleotides, the CDR3 is TGTGCCAGCAGCCCCTACCGCGCATCCTCAACTAATGAAAAACTGTTTTTT. V and J are TRBV4-2 and TRBJ1-4; D ambiguous. Trimming shortened V by 4 bases and J by 0 bases, and 15 bases separated the two germline ends. The length of the CDR3 is 17 residues. Germline lookup yields CDR1 LGHNA and CDR2 YNFKEQ.

The V call is TRBV10-3, the J call TRBJ2-7, with 7 nucleotides matching TRBD2. CDR1 and CDR2 from the germline V gene are ENHRY and SYGVKD. This CDR3 has 15 residues. Losses at the gene ends were 4 bases for V and 2 bases for J; bases not matched to a gene: 8. The CDR3 protein is CAISAVLATTYEQYF. The CDR3 bases are TGTGCCATCAGTGCTGTACTAGCGACTACCTACGAGCAGTACTTC.

J is TRBJ2-2 and V is TRBV7-2; D unclear. V was trimmed by 4 bases and J by 1 base, leaving 7 bases between them. This CDR3 has 14 amino acids. The V gene's germline CDR1 is SGHTA and CDR2 FQGNSA. CDR3 bases: TGTGCCAGCAGCTACTCCAAGAACACCGGGGAGCTGTTTTTT. This sequence encodes CASSYSKNTGELFF.

A few counts support this clonotype. J is TRBJ2-7 and V is TRBV7-2, with D unclear. The CDR3 has 13 amino acids. V was shortened by 1 base and J by 8 bases, with 12 bases between the two germline ends. Germline V CDR1 and CDR2: SGHTA, FQGNSA. CDR3 bases: TGTGCCAGCAGCTTAGAGGACCAGGCCAAGCAGTACTTC. This translates into CASSLEDQAKQYF. Drawing the rest from reference TRBV7-2 and TRBJ2-7, the complete variable domain is GAGVSQSPSNKVTEKGKDVELRCDPISGHTALYWYRQSLGQGLEFLIYFQGNSAPDKSGLPSDRFSAERTGGSVSTLTIQRTQQEDSAVYLCASSLEDQAKQYFGPGTRLTVT.

This clonotype has more than one count but fewer than ten. The chain recombines TRBV7-2 with TRBJ2-7; 9 bases are a match to TRBD2. In germline, CDR1 is SGHTA, CDR2 FQGNSA. V lost 6 bases to trimming and J lost 3 bases; unmatched junction nucleotides: 6. This CDR3 is built from 14 residues. CDR3 in amino acids: CASSISGGYYEQYF. CDR3 bases: TGTGCCAGCAGTATTAGCGGGGGATACTACGAGCAGTACTTC.

This clonotype has a handful of counts. This sequence joins TRBV7-9 and TRBJ1-6; the D is unclear. CDR1 is SEHNR, CDR2 FQNEAQ, per germline (reference sequence). The CDR3 is made up of 12 amino acids. Trimming removed 5 bases at V and 8 bases at J, with 7 bases between. CDR3 in amino acids: CASSPIDSPLHF. Here the CDR3 DNA reads TGTGCCAGCAGCCCCATCGATTCACCCCTCCACTTT.

The chain has TRBV14 and TRBJ2-5; 9 bases are shared with TRBD1. CDR3 size: 17 residues. V lost 4 bases and J lost 5; bases outside the gene matches: 14. Germline values: CDR1 SGHDN, CDR2 FVKESK. The CDR3 protein is CASSRSRDRVSRETQYF. The CDR3 region has the DNA TGTGCCAGCAGCCGGTCCCGGGACAGGGTTTCGCGGGAGACCCAGTACTTC.

The chain links TRBV4-2 to TRBJ2-1, with 8 positions matching TRBD2. Germline V gene lookup returns CDR1 LGHNA and CDR2 YNFKEQ. Unmatched junction bases numbered 16, after V lost 2 bases and J lost 10 bases. CDR3 size: 17 residues. CDR3 residues: CASSQFHAGGPRGEQFF. CDR3 DNA: TGTGCCAGCAGCCAATTTCATGCGGGAGGCCCCCGGGGGGAGCAGTTCTTC.

This clonotype was seen a few times. This chain connects TRBV7-2 to TRBJ1-2, with a possible D match to TRBD1 (5 bases). Germline CDR1 reads SGHTA; CDR2 reads FQGNSA. The V and J ends lost 1 base and 7 bases respectively, with 7 bases between them. The CDR3 is made up of 12 amino acids. This CDR3 is CASSLGGFGYTF. CDR3 sequence (DNA): TGTGCCAGCAGCTTAGGGGGCTTTGGCTACACCTTC.

This clonotype was detected only a few times. V usage is TRBV24-1 and J usage is TRBJ2-2, with a tentative D call TRBD1 (5 bases). The CDR3 is made up of 14 amino acids. V was trimmed by 5 bases and J by 6 bases, leaving 12 bases between them. Germline CDR1 is KGHDR and CDR2 is SFDVKD. CDR3: CATSATLGAGELFF. CDR3 nucleotide sequence: TGTGCCACCAGTGCCACTCTAGGGGCCGGGGAGCTGTTTTTT.

The chain uses TRBV7-2 and TRBJ2-1, with unresolved D. This CDR3 contains 14 residues. The V gene's germline CDR1 is SGHTA and CDR2 FQGNSA. The germline V and J ends were trimmed by 4 bases and 6 bases, with 13 bases remaining between them. The CDR3: CASSSLSGGNEQFF. CDR3 DNA: TGTGCCAGCAGCTCCCTGTCCGGCGGCAATGAGCAGTTCTTC.

The V and J genes are TRBV7-9 and TRBJ2-5, with a possible D match to TRBD2 (5 bases). V lost 1 base and J 4 bases, leaving 19 bases between the germline ends. CDR3 length: 17 residues. The germline V gene has CDR1 SEHNR and CDR2 FQNEAQ (reference sequence). CDR3 DNA: TGTGCCAGCAGCTTAGGGTTCGGGGTCCCCCCGAGAGAGACCCAGTACTTC. Translating it yields CASSLGFGVPPRETQYF.

Only a few counts were recorded for this clonotype. This CDR3 reads CASSRTGGPGNEQFF. The CDR3 coding sequence is TGCGCCAGCAGCAGAACGGGGGGGCCGGGCAATGAGCAGTTCTTC. The V call is TRBV5-1, the J call TRBJ2-1; 8 bases line up with TRBD2. Trimming cost V 4 bases and J 6 bases; bases outside gene matches: 9. The CDR3 is 15 amino acids. Germline V gene sequence: CDR1 SGHRS, CDR2 YFSETQ.

This clonotype was picked up one time. The chain uses TRBV7-4 and TRBJ2-7; 7 bases map to TRBD1. Germline-derived CDR1 and CDR2 are SGHVT and SQSDAQ. Losses at the gene ends were 4 bases for V and 2 bases for J; bases not matched to a gene: 8. This CDR3 has 15 amino acids. In nucleotides, the CDR3 is TGTGCCAGCAGCTCGTCGGGCAGGGGGACCTACGAGCAGTACTTC. Amino acids: CASSSSGRGTYEQYF.

The table lists this clonotype with a few counts. CDR3 protein: CASRSLAGNEQYF. The CDR3 DNA reads as TGTGCCAGCCGCTCATTAGCGGGCAACGAGCAGTACTTC. The rearrangement links TRBV7-2 to TRBJ2-7, with 7 bases matching TRBD2. The CDR3 is 13 amino acids. V lost 8 bases to trimming and J lost 5 bases; unmatched junction nucleotides: 9. Germline CDR1 SGHTA, CDR2 FQGNSA.

The chain links TRBV27 to TRBJ1-2, with D hard to call. V was cut by 2 bases and J by 0 bases, with 7 bases left in between. The CDR3 extends over 14 amino acids. CDR1 is MNHEY and CDR2 is SMNVEV in the germline V gene (reference sequence). The chain's CDR3 is CASSLMGPNYGYTF. In nucleotides, the CDR3 is TGTGCCAGCAGTTTAATGGGCCCTAACTATGGCTACACCTTC.

V and J are TRBV6-1 and TRBJ2-5, with 7 bases identical to TRBD1. The V gene end was trimmed by 2 bases and the J gene end by 4 bases; junction bases not matched to a gene: 7. This CDR3 is built from 15 residues. Per germline, CDR1 MNHNS and CDR2 SASEGT. The CDR3 here is CASSERGGWGETQYF. CDR3 DNA: TGTGCCAGCAGTGAACGAGGGGGCTGGGGAGAGACCCAGTACTTC.

The chain recombines TRBV10-3 with TRBJ2-7; D not certain. Germline V CDR1 and CDR2: ENHRY, SYGVKD. The CDR3 is 13 amino acids. Trimming took 2 bases from V and 2 from J, leaving 7 bases between them. CDR3 in DNA: TGTGCCATCAGTGAGGATCGGGCCTACGAGCAGTACTTC. Translation gives CAISEDRAYEQYF.

This clonotype was found a few times. The J gene is TRBJ1-1, the V gene TRBV7-9, with D possibly matching TRBD1 (5 bases). The CDR3 is 15 residues long. The germline gives CDR1 SEHNR, CDR2 FQNEAQ (reference sequence). V lost 5 bases to trimming and J lost 5 bases, with 18 bases between them. CDR3 amino acids: CASSPLGTLGTEAFF. The CDR3 DNA sequence: TGTGCCAGCAGCCCCCTCGGGACCTTAGGGACTGAAGCTTTCTTT.

The chain carries TRBV11-2 and TRBJ2-7; 9 bases agree with TRBD1. Per germline, CDR1 SGHAT and CDR2 FQNNGV. CDR3 size: 16 residues. V shed 5 bases and J 3 bases; nucleotides not matched to a gene: 11. CDR3 region: CASSIGPGQGIYEQYF. The CDR3 nucleotides read TGTGCCAGCAGCATAGGCCCGGGACAGGGTATCTACGAGCAGTACTTC.

The J gene is TRBJ2-7, the V gene TRBV28; TRBD1 matches 8 bases. Germline CDR1 MDHEN, CDR2 SYDVKM. This CDR3 is 14 amino acids long. With V trimmed by 5 bases and J by 6 bases, 9 bases remained unmatched. The CDR3 loop is CASSPNDRGPEQYF. The CDR3 DNA is TGTGCCAGCAGTCCCAATGACAGGGGACCCGAGCAGTACTTC.

This clonotype has just a few counts. The chain links TRBV6-6 to TRBJ2-7; D is ambiguous. The CDR3 is 12 amino acids. From germline, CDR1 is MNHNY and CDR2 SVGAGI (reference sequence). The V end was cut by 5 bases, the J end by 7 bases, with 12 bases between. The CDR3 spells CASSRAMPEQYF. CDR3 DNA sequence: TGTGCCAGCAGTAGGGCGATGCCAGAGCAGTACTTC.

The CDR3 is CASSTGLAGYTGELFF. The CDR3 DNA reads as TGTGCCAGCAGCACGGGACTAGCGGGATACACCGGGGAGCTGTTTTTT. The chain recombines TRBV5-5 with TRBJ2-2; 13 nucleotides line up with TRBD2. With 4 bases clipped from V and 3 bases from J, the junction kept 3 bases outside the gene matches. In germline, CDR1 is SGHKS, CDR2 YYEKEE (reference sequence). There are 16 residues in the CDR3. The full variable domain, with the rest looked up from reference TRBV5-5 and TRBJ2-2, is DAGVTQSPTHLIKTRGQQVTLRCSPISGHKSVSWYQQVLGQGPQFIFQYYEKEERGRGNFPDRFSARQFPNYSSELNVNALLLGDSALYLCASSTGLAGYTGELFFGEGSRLTVL.

V usage is TRBV5-1 and J usage is TRBJ1-2; D may be TRBD1 (5 bases). With 0 bases removed from V and 4 bases from J, the gap between germline ends came to 10 bases. This CDR3 region has 14 residues. CDR1 is SGHRS, CDR2 YFSETQ, per germline. The CDR3 protein is CASSLEGFGYGYTF. The CDR3 nucleotides read TGCGCCAGCAGCTTGGAGGGGTTTGGCTATGGCTACACCTTC.

This clonotype was picked up a small number of times. The rearrangement links TRBV7-2 to TRBJ2-5, with 7 positions matching TRBD1. The CDR3 sequence is 14 residues long. Germline CDR1 is SGHTA and CDR2 is FQGNSA. The trim removed 7 bases at V and 2 bases at J, leaving 7 bases unmatched. CDR3: CASTSGRGQETQYF. The DNA of the CDR3 is TGTGCCAGCACCTCCGGCAGGGGGCAAGAGACCCAGTACTTC.

This clonotype was found a few times. V usage is TRBV7-2 and J usage is TRBJ1-5; TRBD1 might be the D (5 bases). The CDR3 extends over 15 amino acids. Trimming took 1 base from V and 6 from J, leaving 13 bases between them. The germline V gene has CDR1 SGHTA and CDR2 FQGNSA. The CDR3 DNA reads TGTGCCAGCAGCTTAGTAGTAGGTCAGGGTCAGCCCCAGCATTTT. Its translation: CASSLVVGQGQPQHF. Based on the CDR3 plus reference TRBV7-2 and TRBJ1-5, the full variable domain is GAGVSQSPSNKVTEKGKDVELRCDPISGHTALYWYRQSLGQGLEFLIYFQGNSAPDKSGLPSDRFSAERTGGSVSTLTIQRTQQEDSAVYLCASSLVVGQGQPQHFGDGTRLSIL.

The chain recombines TRBV4-2 with TRBJ2-3; 8 nucleotides line up with TRBD2. The CDR3 consists of 15 residues. The J segment lost 1 base and the V segment lost 1 base, leaving 1 base of the junction unmatched. Germline CDR1 is LGHNA and CDR2 is YNFKEQ. The CDR3 DNA sequence: TGTGCCAGCAGCCAAGGGGGACTAGGCACAGATACGCAGTATTTT. Translated: CASSQGGLGTDTQYF.